This T cell receptor (beta chain) appears in the sequencing data of a study of vaccination effects on CD4 cells after COVID-19. Regarding the study as a whole: Marked clonal contraction was seen in infection- and vaccine-induced clones late after vaccination.

With regard to this clone: Antigen unknown.

Antigen-specific CD4+ T cells were first expanded with viral peptide pools by the ViraFEST assay and only then sequenced. Isolating CD4+ T cells followed less than 12 days of culture. All participants had two doses of either the BNT162b2 or mRNA-1273 vaccine. Prior SARS-CoV-2 infection was absent in the vaccine recipients, as shown by negative nucleocapsid antibodies. Profiling relied on immunoSEQ multiplex PCR, and the TCRdb table lists in-frame clones only, not all of them. Among 70,000 to 85,000 clones listed, about 81% were seen once. This clonotype was obtained from a human donor who received a COVID-19 vaccine. Sequenced here: CD4+ T cells from PBMCs cultured with HCoV-229E spike peptides, sampled after COVID-19 vaccination.

The CDR3 sequence: CASSPSGTGKYNSPLHF. The DNA of the CDR3 is TGTGCCAGCAGCCCCTCCGGGACAGGGAAATATAATTCACCCCTCCACTTT. This chain links TRBV11-3 with TRBJ1-6, with TRBD1 matching over 9 bases. J was trimmed by 4 bases and V by 5 bases; bases with no gene match: 9. The CDR3 extends over 17 amino acids. The V gene's germline CDR1 is SGHNT and CDR2 YENEEA. Filled out from reference TRBV11-3 and TRBJ1-6, the complete variable domain reads EAGVVQSPRYKIIEKKQPVAFWCNPISGHNTLYWYLQNLGQGPELLIRYENEEAVDDSQLPKDRFSAERLKGVDSTLKIQPAELGDSAVYLCASSPSGTGKYNSPLHFGNGTRLTVT.